This TCR beta chain was observed in a study of early T cells in non-severe SARS-CoV-2 infection. CDR3 size: 16 residues. Germline assignment: CDR1 SGHVS and CDR2 FQNEAQ. TCRdb processed the 5' RACE reads anew with MiXCR; each CDR3 protein has one entry. This table holds 75,000 to 100,000 distinct CDR3 sequences, over 12% found once. A word on this clonotype: The junction and the germline gene differ at one end; a read error may be behind it.

Sequencing used whole blood. This chain connects TRBV7-8 to TRBJ2-2; 7 bases are a match to TRBD2. The TCR was taken from an adult who was a healthcare worker with PCR-confirmed SARS-CoV-2 infection or an uninfected control (not recorded which). The CDR3 region has the DNA TGCGCCAGCAGCTTAGTTATGCGGGGGAGCACCGGGGAGCTGTTTTTT. Protein sequence: CASSLVMRGSTGELFF.